One sample yielded the 30 T cell receptor beta chains listed below, sequenced in a study of shared clonotypes between healthy human individuals. Sequenced by immunoSEQ multiplex PCR; TCRdb stores in-frame clones only, minus some. The sample includes under 550,000 clones, around 96% seen only once; the top ten take approximately 0.06%. The sample consisted of naive CD4+ T cells sorted from blood. Subset noted: CD45RA+ positively selected. Receptor source: a woman aged 25 to 39 in good health.

This rearrangement joins TRBV15 to TRBJ1-4, with 11 nucleotides matching TRBD1. This CDR3 contains 15 residues. With V trimmed by 5 bases and J by 7 bases, 6 bases remained unmatched. Per the germline V gene, CDR1 is LNHNV and CDR2 is YYDKDF (reference sequence). The CDR3 loop is CATSWLGTGGEKLFF. The CDR3 DNA reads TGTGCCACCAGCTGGCTCGGGACAGGGGGTGAAAAACTGTTTTTT.

This chain uses TRBV7-9 with TRBJ2-7; TRBD2 is a possible D gene (5 bases). CDR3 length: 14 amino acids. Germline-derived CDR1 and CDR2 are SEHNR and FQNEAQ (reference sequence). The V end lost 5 bases, the J end lost 3 bases, and 14 bases lay between the germline ends. As DNA, the CDR3 is TGTGCCAGCAGCAATCGGGGAGCCGTCTACGAGCAGTACTTC. Protein: CASSNRGAVYEQYF. Together with reference TRBV7-9 and TRBJ2-7, the CDR3 gives the full variable domain: DTGVSQNPRHKITKRGQNVTFRCDPISEHNRLYWYRQTLGQGPEFLTYFQNEAQLEKSRLLSDRFSAERPKGSFSTLEIQRTEQGDSAMYLCASSNRGAVYEQYFGPGTRLTVT.

The chain links TRBV28 to TRBJ2-3; D ambiguous. The V gene lost 6 bases and the J gene lost 10 bases, with 20 bases spanning the gap. CDR3 size: 14 residues. Germline V gene lookup returns CDR1 MDHEN and CDR2 SYDVKM. CDR3 protein: CASSPRALGFAQYF. CDR3 sequence (DNA): TGTGCCAGCAGCCCCCGGGCCCTGGGGTTCGCGCAGTATTTT.

Comments on this clone: This sample also contains other DNA sequences that code for the same CDR3. The rearrangement uses TRBV28 and TRBJ2-7; D is perhaps TRBD1 or TRBD2 (5 bases each). The CDR3 consists of 14 residues. Trimming shortened V by 2 bases and J by 4 bases, and 12 bases separated the two germline ends. The germline CDR1 and CDR2 sequences are MDHEN and SYDVKM. CDR3: CASSLGTLGYEQYF. The CDR3 DNA sequence: TGTGCCAGCAGTTTAGGGACCTTGGGGTACGAGCAGTACTTC.

The gene calls are TRBV5-1 and TRBJ1-3, with 7 bases fitting TRBD1. CDR1 is SGHRS, CDR2 YFSETQ, per germline. The CDR3 length is 16 residues. V lost 0 bases, J lost 0 bases, and 3 bases stayed unmatched. The CDR3 coding sequence is TGCGCCAGCAGCTTGGAGGGACAGTCCTCTGGAAACACCATATATTTT. Its translation: CASSLEGQSSGNTIYF.

The rearrangement links TRBV10-3 to TRBJ1-3; D is perhaps TRBD1 (5 bases). The germline gives CDR1 ENHRY, CDR2 SYGVKD. The V and J ends lost 3 bases and 2 bases respectively, with 11 bases between them. The CDR3 extends over 15 amino acids. The CDR3 loop reads CAISDKTETGNTIYF. CDR3 sequence (DNA): TGTGCCATCAGTGATAAGACAGAAACTGGAAACACCATATATTTT.

The chain carries TRBV25-1 and TRBJ2-4, with D possibly matching TRBD1 (6 bases). The CDR3 is 16 amino acids. Trimming shortened V by 4 bases and J by 2 bases, and 15 bases separated the two germline ends. Germline V gene lookup returns CDR1 MGHDK and CDR2 SYGVNS. The DNA for the CDR3 is TGTGCCAGCAGTGCACGCGCAGGGGTAACCAAAAACATTCAGTACTTC. Translated, it gives CASSARAGVTKNIQYF. The complete variable domain, with remaining parts taken from reference TRBV25-1 and TRBJ2-4, reads EADIYQTPRYLVIGTGKKITLECSQTMGHDKMYWYQQDPGMELHLIHYSYGVNSTEKGDLSSESTVSRIRTEHFPLTLESARPSHTSQYLCASSARAGVTKNIQYFGAGTRLSVL.

The chain carries TRBV9 and TRBJ2-3; 14 positions match TRBD2. Germline V gene data show CDR1 as SGDLS and CDR2 as YYNGEE. The CDR3 is 16 amino acids. With 3 bases clipped from V and 2 bases from J, the junction kept 2 bases outside the gene matches. CDR3 DNA: TGTGCCAGCAGCGAGGGACTAGCGGGAGCCACAGATACGCAGTATTTT. Translated: CASSEGLAGATDTQYF.

This chain joins TRBV27 and TRBJ2-1; the match to TRBD1 covers 7 bases. CDR3 size: 15 residues. V shed 5 bases, J shed 6 bases, and the junction held 10 bases outside the gene matches. Germline CDR1 reads MNHEY; CDR2 reads SMNVEV (reference sequence). The CDR3 DNA reads TGTGCCAGCAGTCTCACAGGGGATCTCTTCAATGAGCAGTTCTTC. It codes for CASSLTGDLFNEQFF.

The gene calls are TRBV14 and TRBJ2-1; D call uncertain. The germline V gene has CDR1 SGHDN and CDR2 FVKESK. V gave up 0 bases and J gave up 0 bases, with 9 bases separating them. The CDR3 runs to 16 residues. The CDR3 sequence: CASSQDSVSSYNEQFF. The CDR3 nucleotides read TGTGCCAGCAGCCAAGATTCGGTGAGCTCCTACAATGAGCAGTTCTTC. The whole variable domain, filled in from reference TRBV14 and TRBJ2-1, reads EAGVTQFPSHSVIEKGQTVTLRCDPISGHDNLYWYRRVMGKEIKFLLHFVKESKQDESGMPNNRFLAERTGGTYSTLKVQPAELEDSGVYFCASSQDSVSSYNEQFFGPGTRLTVL.

The CDR3 here is CASSLSQENTEAFF. CDR3 sequence (DNA): TGCGCCAGCAGCTTATCACAGGAAAACACTGAAGCTTTCTTT. The rearrangement uses TRBV5-1 and TRBJ1-1; D might be TRBD1 (5 bases). The germline gives CDR1 SGHRS, CDR2 YFSETQ. The CDR3 has 14 residues. Trimming took 2 bases from V and 2 from J, leaving 10 bases between them.

A single count supports this clone. The V and J genes are TRBV11-2 and TRBJ2-7; 11 nucleotides line up with TRBD1. The germline CDR1 and CDR2 sequences are SGHAT and FQNNGV. Germline trimming cut 1 base from V and 6 bases from J; bases unmatched to any gene: 5. The CDR3 contains 15 residues. CDR3 nucleotide sequence: TGTGCCAGCAGCTTAGTTGGACAGGGGGCGGGCGAGCAGTACTTC. Translation: CASSLVGQGAGEQYF.

The chain has TRBV27 and TRBJ2-7; TRBD2 matches at 9 bases. V was pared by 0 bases and J by 3 bases, with 9 bases of the junction left unmatched. Germline values: CDR1 MNHEY, CDR2 SMNVEV (reference sequence). The CDR3 has 17 amino acids. CDR3 residues: CASSLSAYLTSGYEQYF. CDR3 coding DNA: TGTGCCAGCAGTTTATCGGCCTACTTGACTAGCGGCTACGAGCAGTACTTC.

The chain combines TRBV7-9 with TRBJ2-5; 10 bases match TRBD2. The CDR3 extends over 15 amino acids. Germline lookup yields CDR1 SEHNR and CDR2 FQNEAQ (reference sequence). Trimming at V came to 0 bases and at J to 4 bases, leaving 2 bases not matched to a gene. As DNA, the CDR3 is TGTGCCAGCAGCTTAGCTCTAGCGGGAGTAGAGACCCAGTACTTC. Amino acid sequence: CASSLALAGVETQYF.

This sequence joins TRBV18 and TRBJ2-7; D might be TRBD1 (5 bases). V was clipped by 1 base and J by 1 base, with 17 bases between them. Germline V gene sequence: CDR1 KGHSH, CDR2 LQKENI. The CDR3 is 17 amino acids. For the CDR3, the DNA is TGTGCCAGCTCACCACAGCCCTCCAGGGTTGGGTCCTACGAGCAGTACTTC. The encoded protein is CASSPQPSRVGSYEQYF.

The chain is built from TRBV18 and TRBJ2-1; 9 positions match TRBD2. CDR1 and CDR2 from the germline V gene are KGHSH and LQKENI. The CDR3 is 15 residues long. With V trimmed by 5 bases and J by 2 bases, 4 bases remained unmatched. The CDR3 coding sequence is TGTGCCAGCTCAATAGCGGGAGAGACCTACAATGAGCAGTTCTTC. Translation: CASSIAGETYNEQFF.

This chain joins TRBV7-3 and TRBJ1-2; weak D call: TRBD1 (6 bases). The CDR3 is 13 residues long. V dropped 5 bases and J dropped 4 bases, with 11 bases sitting between them. The V gene's germline CDR1 is SGHTA and CDR2 FQGTGA. CDR3 DNA sequence: TGTGCCAGCAGCCCGGCAGGGGTCTATGGCTACACCTTC. It yields the protein CASSPAGVYGYTF. Combining the CDR3 with reference TRBV7-3 and TRBJ1-2 gives the whole variable domain GAGVSQTPSNKVTEKGKYVELRCDPISGHTALYWYRQSLGQGPEFLIYFQGTGAADDSGLPNDRFFAVRPEGSVSTLKIQRTERGDSAVYLCASSPAGVYGYTFGSGTRLTVV.

The chain has TRBV28 and TRBJ2-1; unclear D gene. Trimming shortened V by 6 bases and J by 0 bases, and 6 bases separated the two germline ends. Germline CDR1 MDHEN, CDR2 SYDVKM. CDR3 length: 13 amino acids. In DNA form, the CDR3 reads TGTGCCAGCAGCCGGAGCTCCTACAATGAGCAGTTCTTC. This sequence encodes CASSRSSYNEQFF.

The chain is built from TRBV28 and TRBJ2-7; D is ambiguous. Trimming left V 5 bases short and J 1 base short, with 6 bases between. The CDR3 length is 12 residues. From germline, CDR1 is MDHEN and CDR2 SYDVKM. CDR3 region: CASSVTSYEQYF. CDR3 bases: TGTGCCAGCAGTGTAACATCCTACGAGCAGTACTTC.

V usage is TRBV28 and J usage is TRBJ2-7, with D possibly being TRBD1 or TRBD2 (6 bases each). CDR3 length: 12 amino acids. Germline CDR1 is MDHEN and CDR2 is SYDVKM. The V and J ends lost 6 bases and 5 bases respectively, with 11 bases between them. The CDR3 reads CASRGGQNEQYF. Here the CDR3 DNA reads TGTGCCAGCAGGGGGGGCCAAAACGAGCAGTACTTC.

This rearrangement joins TRBV18 to TRBJ2-3, with a possible D match to TRBD2 (5 bases). The CDR3 runs to 16 residues. Per germline, CDR1 KGHSH and CDR2 LQKENI. Trimming took 3 bases from V and 0 from J, leaving 13 bases between them. Here the CDR3 reads CASSPLRVDSTDTQYF. The CDR3 coding sequence is TGTGCCAGCTCACCTTTGCGGGTGGATAGCACAGATACGCAGTATTTT. The full variable domain, completed using reference TRBV18 and TRBJ2-3, is NAGVMQNPRHLVRRRGQEARLRCSPMKGHSHVYWYRQLPEEGLKFMVYLQKENIIDESGMPKERFSAEFPKEGPSILRIQQVVRGDSAAYFCASSPLRVDSTDTQYFGPGTRLTVL.

As regards this clone: The sample has other DNA sequences that encode this CDR3 too. This chain joins TRBV28 and TRBJ2-5; 7 nucleotides agree with TRBD1. This CDR3 comprises 14 residues. Germline V gene data show CDR1 as MDHEN and CDR2 as SYDVKM. With 4 bases clipped from V and 1 base from J, the junction kept 3 bases outside the gene matches. The CDR3 sequence: CASSSGQTQETQYF. In DNA, the CDR3 is TGTGCCAGCAGTTCGGGACAGACCCAAGAGACCCAGTACTTC.

The chain is built from TRBV5-8 and TRBJ2-3, with D unresolved. This CDR3 region has 13 residues. CDR1 is SGHTS and CDR2 is YDEGEE in the germline V gene. The ends were cut back, 1 base at V and 0 bases at J, with 3 bases in the middle. The DNA of the CDR3 is TGTGCCAGCAGCTTGATGAGCACAGATACGCAGTATTTT. Translation gives CASSLMSTDTQYF.

CDR3: CASSETRTGGLYEQYF. The DNA of the CDR3 is TGTGCCAGCAGTGAGACACGGACAGGGGGACTCTACGAGCAGTACTTC. This sequence joins TRBV6-1 and TRBJ2-7, with 10 positions matching TRBD1. The germline V gene has CDR1 MNHNS and CDR2 SASEGT. J lost 3 bases, V lost 3 bases, and 8 bases had no gene match. The CDR3 has 16 residues.

The V gene is TRBV20-1, the J gene TRBJ1-2; no definite D call. The ends were cut back, 3 bases at V and 4 bases at J, with 6 bases in the middle. This CDR3 spans 11 amino acids. The germline V gene has CDR1 DFQATT and CDR2 SNEGSKA (reference sequence). The CDR3 DNA is TGCAGTGCTAGGGGGATCTATGGCTACACCTTC. Translating gives CSARGIYGYTF.

The chain carries TRBV28 and TRBJ1-1; TRBD1 matches at 10 bases. V lost 2 bases to trimming and J lost 7 bases; unmatched junction nucleotides: 4. Germline V gene lookup returns CDR1 MDHEN and CDR2 SYDVKM. The CDR3 is 14 residues long. CDR3: CASSLRQGAVEAFF. In DNA, the CDR3 is TGTGCCAGCAGTTTACGACAGGGGGCGGTTGAAGCTTTCTTT. Full variable domain (remainder filled in from reference TRBV28 and TRBJ1-1): DVKVTQSSRYLVKRTGEKVFLECVQDMDHENMFWYRQDPGLGLRLIYFSYDVKMKEKGDIPEGYSVSREKKERFSLILESASTNQTSMYLCASSLRQGAVEAFFGQGTRLTVV.

Concerning this clone itself: One end of the junction does not line up with germline, which may come from a read error. The V gene is TRBV18, the J gene TRBJ2-7; the match to TRBD2 covers 12 bases. The germline V gene encodes CDR1 KGHSH and CDR2 LQKENI. The CDR3 totals 14 residues. CDR3 in amino acids: CASSPTSGSILGDF. CDR3 sequence (DNA): TGTGCCAGCTCACCGACTAGCGGGAGTATCTTAGGGGACTTC.

CDR3 DNA: TGTGCCTGGAGTGCCTCTGGCGGAAACACCATATATTTT. Translation: CAWSASGGNTIYF. The gene calls are TRBV30 and TRBJ1-3, with D unresolved. The germline CDR1 and CDR2 sequences are GTSNPN and SVGIG (reference sequence). This CDR3 region has 13 residues. Trimming cost V 1 base and J 4 bases, with 8 bases left between them.

This clone was found a few times. V and J are TRBV4-1 and TRBJ2-7; D not resolved. This CDR3 has 15 amino acids. V was pared by 0 bases and J by 2 bases, with 11 bases between. CDR1 and CDR2 from the germline V gene are MGHRA and YSYEKL. The chain's CDR3 is CASSQESETAYEQYF. The CDR3 DNA is TGCGCCAGCAGCCAAGAGTCCGAAACAGCCTACGAGCAGTACTTC.

On this clone: The junction does not match germline at one end; this may be a read error. The V and J genes are TRBV29-1 and TRBJ2-3, with D maybe TRBD1 (6 bases). This CDR3 has 14 residues. CDR1 is SQVTM and CDR2 is ANQGSEA in the germline V gene. Here the CDR3 reads CSVELVRDTHTQYF. The CDR3 DNA follows: TGCAGCGTTGAACTAGTTCGGGACACACATACGCAGTATTTT.